Given below is one TCR beta chain in context. Antigen unknown. This CDR3 is 15 amino acids long. Trimming removed 0 bases at V and 3 bases at J, with 11 bases between. Germline lookup yields CDR1 MNHNY and CDR2 SVGAGI (reference sequence). The authors divided CD4+ cells into CD45RA+ naive and CD45RA-negative memory subsets. The data originate from a study of shared clonotypes between healthy human individuals. Overall study results and limits: Relative to memory subsets, naive subsets generally showed larger estimated richness.

Only in-frame clones appear in the TCRdb table, and some are missing; sequencing was by immunoSEQ multiplex PCR. The data show over a million clones, approximately 72% seen once. V usage is TRBV6-6 and J usage is TRBJ1-2, with D possibly matching TRBD1 (6 bases). The receptor comes from a man aged 18-30 years in good health. The sequencing input was memory CD4+ T cells sorted from blood. Regarding subset: CD45RA-negative fraction. The CDR3 region has the DNA TGTGCCAGCAGTTACTCCCCCCGGACAGACTATGGCTACACCTTC. Its translation is CASSYSPRTDYGYTF.